This T cell receptor beta chain came from a study of CD4 T cells in relation to SARS-CoV-2 and coronaviruses. Study-level background: Median patient age was nearly 40 years, spanning 21 to 72 years.

This clone has only one observation. Its antigen is unknown. The CDR3 contains 13 residues. Trimming pared 9 bases from V and 4 bases from J, leaving 12 bases between. The germline V gene has CDR1 MNHEY and CDR2 SMNVEV (reference sequence). Profiling relied on immunoSEQ multiplex PCR, and the TCRdb table lists in-frame clones only, not all of them. This sample has 40,000 or so clones, with approximately 86% found just once. Findings and caveats of the study: No donor gave both pre-pandemic and post-infection samples.

The receptor was isolated from an adult with COVID-19. The chain links TRBV27 to TRBJ1-4; a possible D gene is TRBD1 (6 bases). Input material: naive CD4+ T cells from PBMCs, cultured in vitro. Subset of the sample: naive CD4+ T cells isolated by negative enrichment. CDR3 loop: CASRTVLNEKLFF. The CDR3, as DNA: TGTGCCAGTAGGACAGTCCTTAATGAAAAACTGTTTTTT.